Listed below are T cell receptor beta chains from one sample, sequenced in a study of shared clonotypes between healthy human individuals. Repertoires were generated with immunoSEQ multiplex PCR, while TCRdb's copy carries only in-frame clones and drops some. The sample records approximately 100,000 clones, roughly two thirds being singletons. Material for sequencing was memory CD8+ T cells sorted from blood. The receptors come from a man in his thirties or forties in good health. The CDR3 runs from the conserved cysteine through the conserved F or W. Fields, in order: J gene, clone size, V gene, D gene, CDR3 DNA, CDR3 protein. The D gene is left open where the match is weak. A row's size may be missing; if present it is once, few, many or a size class.

TRBJ2-7,.,TRBV4-3,.,TGCGCCAGCAGCCAAGCGATTGGGAACTACGAGCAGTACTTC,CASSQAIGNYEQYF
TRBJ1-1,.,TRBV13,.,TGTGCCAGCAGCTTAAGGGGGGCTGAAGCTTTCTTT,CASSLRGAEAFF
TRBJ1-1,.,TRBV5-4,.,TGTGCCAGCAGCTTGGTGACAGGCCCCGATGACACTGAAGCTTTCTTT,CASSLVTGPDDTEAFF
TRBJ2-5,few,TRBV29-1,TRBD2,TGCAGCGTTGATAAACCGCGAGGGCTAGCGGGAGTTAGGCAAGAGACCCAGTACTTC,CSVDKPRGLAGVRQETQYF
TRBJ2-2,many,TRBV7-8,.,TGTGCCAGCAGCTTAGCCACCGGGGAGCTGTTTTTT,CASSLATGELFF
TRBJ2-7,.,TRBV13,.,TGTGCCAGCCAACTAGCTGCAACCTACGAGCAGTACTTC,CASQLAATYEQYF
TRBJ2-1,.,TRBV6-6,.,TGTGCCAGCAGTTTCCTGGACAGACAGTACAATGAGCAGTTCTTC,CASSFLDRQYNEQFF
TRBJ2-1,.,TRBV27,TRBD1,TGTGCCAGCAGTTTACGGGCAAGCAGGGGGAATGAGCAGTTCTTC,CASSLRASRGNEQFF
TRBJ2-7,.,TRBV28,TRBD1,TGTGCCATCGAGTCCGGGACAGCCTACGAGCAGTACTTC,CAIESGTAYEQYF
TRBJ2-5,.,TRBV30,TRBD2,TGTGCCTTCCAGCGGGAGGGCCGATTCCCAAGGGCCCAGTACTTC,CAFQREGRFPRAQYF
TRBJ1-5,.,TRBV4-1,TRBD1,TGCGCCAGCAGCCAGGGACAGGGCCCCAATCAGCCCCAGCATTTT,CASSQGQGPNQPQHF
TRBJ2-1,.,TRBV9,.,TGTGCCAGCAGCGTCTACGCCCTTAGCGGTGAGCAGTTCTTC,CASSVYALSGEQFF
TRBJ2-2,.,TRBV27,.,TGTGCCAGCAGTCTCGGGGGCGGGGAGCTGTTTTTT,CASSLGGGELFF
TRBJ2-1,once,TRBV27,.,TGTGCCAGCAGTTTACACCCTACTCGTCCCAATGAGCAGTTCTTC,CASSLHPTRPNEQFF
TRBJ2-3,.,TRBV6-1,.,TGTGCCAGCAGTGCAGCTGGAGGGGAAAAAGATACGCAGTATTTT,CASSAAGGEKDTQYF
TRBJ2-5,.,TRBV7-9,TRBD1,TGTGCCAGCAGCTTAGGGGACAGGCCGTACCAAGAGACCCAGTACTTC,CASSLGDRPYQETQYF
TRBJ2-1,.,TRBV9,TRBD1,TGTGCCAGCAGCGTAGGGGACAGAGACAATGAGCAGTTCTTC,CASSVGDRDNEQFF
TRBJ2-3,few,TRBV28,.,TGTGCCAGCAGTGGTGGTCCAAACGTGATGGATACGCAGTATTTT,CASSGGPNVMDTQYF
TRBJ2-6,.,TRBV15,.,TGTGCCACCAGCAGAGAGACGGGCTCTGGGGCCAACGTCCTGACTTTC,CATSRETGSGANVLTF
TRBJ2-7,once,TRBV7-9,.,TGTGCCAGCAGCCCTCGGACGGACGTTTCCTACGAGCAGTACTTC,CASSPRTDVSYEQYF
TRBJ2-7,.,TRBV28,TRBD2,TGTGCCAGCAGTTTATCCGGCGTGGGGGGGACCGAGCAGTACTTC,CASSLSGVGGTEQYF
TRBJ1-5,many,TRBV11-2,.,TGTGCCAGCAGCTCGGACAGTGGCAGCAATCAGCCCCAGCATTTT,CASSSDSGSNQPQHF
TRBJ1-3,.,TRBV30,.,TGTGCCTGGAGTTACAAAGCTGGAAACACCATATATTTT,CAWSYKAGNTIYF
TRBJ1-5,few,TRBV6-5,.,TGTGCCAGCAGTTACGACAGCAATCAGCCCCAGCATTTT,CASSYDSNQPQHF
TRBJ2-3,.,TRBV28,.,TGTGCCAGCAGTGACCCGACAGCCTCTAGCACAGATACGCAGTATTTT,CASSDPTASSTDTQYF
TRBJ2-1,.,TRBV4-1,.,TGCGCCAGCCAGGGGAGTTACAATGAGCAGTTCTTC,CASQGSYNEQFF
TRBJ2-7,few,TRBV6-5,TRBD1,TGTGCCAGCAGTAGAGGGACAGGGGGCTACGAGCAGTACTTC,CASSRGTGGYEQYF
TRBJ2-4,.,TRBV7-8,.,TGTGCCAGCAGCTTAGCCCCCCAAACCAAAAACATTCAGTACTTC,CASSLAPQTKNIQYF
TRBJ1-2,few,TRBV28,.,TGTGCCAGCAGTGAGGTCTATGGCTACACCTTC,CASSEVYGYTF
TRBJ2-1,.,TRBV27,TRBD2,TGTGCCAGCGGACCGGAGACTAGCGGGAGGGAGTACAATGAGCAGTTCTTC,CASGPETSGREYNEQFF
TRBJ2-3,.,TRBV4-1,.,TGCGCCAGCAGCCAAGATATTAAGTATACGCAGTATTTT,CASSQDIKYTQYF
TRBJ2-3,.,TRBV28,.,TGTGCCAGCAGGCCGTGGGGGAGCACAGATACGCAGTATTTT,CASRPWGSTDTQYF
TRBJ2-5,.,TRBV2,TRBD1,TGTGCCAGCAGTGGGCCCCGGACAGGGGACGGAGAGACCCAGTACTTC,CASSGPRTGDGETQYF
TRBJ2-1,.,TRBV20-1,.,TGCAGTGCCCTGGACCCGTATGAGCAGTTCTTC,CSALDPYEQFF
TRBJ2-1,.,TRBV7-9,.,TGTGCCAGCAGCCCGCTTTGGGCGGGCGCGAACTACAATGAGCAGTTCTTC,CASSPLWAGANYNEQFF
TRBJ1-2,many,TRBV2,.,TGTGCCAGCAGTGAAGGGCGGGTTAATAACTATGGCTACACCTTC,CASSEGRVNNYGYTF
TRBJ2-7,many,TRBV25-1,.,TGTGCCAGCAGTGAAACGAGTCGCAACTACGAGCAGTACTTC,CASSETSRNYEQYF
TRBJ2-7,.,TRBV9,.,TGTGCCAGCAGCGTAGGGGGGCGCGTCGACGAGCAGTACTTC,CASSVGGRVDEQYF
TRBJ2-1,.,TRBV18,TRBD2,TGTGCCAGCTCACCAAGCTTAGCGGGAGGGCCGGTTTCCGACAATGAGCAGTTCTTC,CASSPSLAGGPVSDNEQFF
TRBJ1-3,.,TRBV4-1,TRBD1,TGCGCCAGCAGCCAAGATCACGGGGGACAGGGGGGTGTAAACACCATATATTTT,CASSQDHGGQGGVNTIYF
TRBJ1-1,few,TRBV27,.,TGTGCCAGCAGTTCCTACCGTGGCACTGAAGCTTTCTTT,CASSSYRGTEAFF
TRBJ2-1,.,TRBV25-1,.,TGTGCCAGCAGTGAATTTGGGGATGAGCAGTTCTTC,CASSEFGDEQFF
TRBJ1-1,few,TRBV7-9,.,TGTGCCAGCAGCTTATGGGAGTGGATGAACACTGAAGCTTTCTTT,CASSLWEWMNTEAFF
TRBJ2-7,once,TRBV13,TRBD2,TGTGCCAGCAGCTCAAGGACTAGCGGGAGTTTTTCTCTGTACTTC,CASSSRTSGSFSLYF
TRBJ2-4,.,TRBV13,.,TGTGCCAGCAGCTGGAGGGGATCGGGCAAAAAAAACATTCAGTACTTC,CASSWRGSGKKNIQYF
TRBJ2-7,once,TRBV4-3,TRBD1,TGCGCCAGCAGCCAACCCGGACAGGGGTACTACGAGCAGTACTTC,CASSQPGQGYYEQYF
TRBJ2-7,.,TRBV6-1,.,TGTGCCACCCTTCGGGGACTCTCTACTTACGAGCAGTACTTC,CATLRGLSTYEQYF
TRBJ2-7,few,TRBV11-3,.,TGTGCCAGCAGCTTAGGATTTTCCTACGAGCAGTACTTC,CASSLGFSYEQYF
TRBJ2-4,.,TRBV7-9,.,TGTGCCAGCAGCTCCAGGGGACTTGATCGAAACATTCAGTACTTC,CASSSRGLDRNIQYF
TRBJ1-1,.,TRBV9,.,TGTGCCAGCAGCGTGGGAAGTTTGGGGAACACTGAAGCTTTCTTT,CASSVGSLGNTEAFF
TRBJ2-7,few,TRBV7-8,TRBD2,TGTGCCAGCAGCTTGGGGACTAGGGGCTACGAGCAGTACTTC,CASSLGTRGYEQYF
TRBJ1-5,.,TRBV5-5,.,TGTGCCAGCAGCTTTTTTTCAAGTCAGCCCCAGCATTTT,CASSFFSSQPQHF
TRBJ2-5,.,TRBV19,TRBD1,TGTGCCAGTAGGAATACAGGGGGGGAGACCCAGTACTTC,CASRNTGGETQYF
TRBJ2-3,many,TRBV10-1,TRBD2,TGCGCCAGCAGTGAGGGACAGGGGACTAGCGGGAGCACAGATACGCAGTATTTT,CASSEGQGTSGSTDTQYF
TRBJ2-5,.,TRBV11-2,.,TGTGCCAGCAGCTTAGATGGTTTCGTCCCAAGCGGGACCCAGTACTTC,CASSLDGFVPSGTQYF